This is a list of T cell receptor beta chains from one sample in a study of long-term antiretroviral therapy in people with HIV. Profiled with immunoSEQ multiplex PCR; TCRdb holds only in-frame clones, not every one. There are approximately 29,000 clones in the sample; over 90% occur only once, and 10% lies in the top ten. The specimen comprised unsorted PBMCs, sampled 6.2 years after starting antiretroviral therapy. The receptors originated from a man aged 40-55 years with HIV. CDR3s include the opening cysteine and the closing phenylalanine or tryptophan. The order of the fields is clone size, D gene, J gene, V gene, CDR3 DNA, CDR3 protein. A D gene is named only where the DNA matches it firmly. Some rows have no size entry. The others give once, few or many, or a class for an expanded clone.

.,.,TRBJ1-2,TRBV7-2,TGTGCCAGCAGCTTCTCAACAGGGTGGTATGGCTACACCTTC,CASSFSTGWYGYTF
.,.,TRBJ1-3,TRBV6-6,TGTGCCAGCAGTTACGACACCTCTGGAAACACCATATATTTT,CASSYDTSGNTIYF
.,.,TRBJ1-2,TRBV6-5,TGTGCCAGCAGTTATGCAGGCTATGGCTACACCTTC,CASSYAGYGYTF
few,TRBD1,TRBJ2-2,TRBV5-8,TGTGCCAGCAGCTTGGGGGGACAGGCCCTGTCGATCGGGGAGCTGTTTTTT,CASSLGGQALSIGELFF
once,TRBD1,TRBJ2-7,TRBV5-1,TGCGCCAGCAGCTTGAACAGGGGGACATACTACGAGCAGTACTTC,CASSLNRGTYYEQYF
.,.,TRBJ1-5,TRBV5-1,TGCGCCAGCAGCGAGCACCCAAATCAGCCCCAGCATTTT,CASSEHPNQPQHF
once,TRBD1,TRBJ2-1,TRBV7-3,TGTGCCAGCAGCTTATTGCAGGGGGCTGGTGAGCAGTTCTTC,CASSLLQGAGEQFF
.,.,TRBJ1-3,TRBV2,TGTGCCAGCAGCGAAGGGTTACGTTGGACAGCCTCTGGAAACACCATATATTTT,CASSEGLRWTASGNTIYF
.,TRBD2,TRBJ2-7,TRBV4-1,TGCGCCAGCAGCCAAGAGGTAATAGCGGGATCCGAGCAGTACTTC,CASSQEVIAGSEQYF
.,.,TRBJ2-7,TRBV30,TGTGCCTGGAGTGGGAACAGTCCTTACGAGCAGTACTTC,CAWSGNSPYEQYF
once,.,TRBJ1-2,TRBV10-1,TGCGCCAGCAGTGATTCCAGGACTGGCTACACCTTC,CASSDSRTGYTF
.,.,TRBJ1-1,TRBV5-4,TGTGCCAGCAGCCTGACAACAGGGACGAACACTGAAGCTTTCTTT,CASSLTTGTNTEAFF
.,TRBD1,TRBJ2-7,TRBV14,TGTGCCAGCAGCCAAAAAGGGACAGGGGGACTCTCCGAGCAGTACTTC,CASSQKGTGGLSEQYF
.,.,TRBJ2-7,TRBV19,TGTGCCAGTAGTATAGTACAGGGAGACTCCTACGAGCAGTACTTC,CASSIVQGDSYEQYF
.,.,TRBJ2-1,TRBV6-5,TGTGCCAGCAGTTACGAGGGCCCATACAATGAGCAGTTCTTC,CASSYEGPYNEQFF
once,TRBD1,TRBJ1-5,TRBV30,TGTGCCTGGAGTGCAAACCCTGGGACAGGCAATCAGCCCCAGCATTTT,CAWSANPGTGNQPQHF
.,TRBD1,TRBJ1-2,TRBV10-3,TGTGCCATCAGTGAGTCGGGACAGGGAGTAAACCCGGTAAACTATGGCTACACCTTC,CAISESGQGVNPVNYGYTF
.,TRBD2,TRBJ2-7,TRBV4-2,TGTGCCAGCAGCCAATTCGCTAGCGGGAGGGGGAAATACTACGAGCAGTACTTC,CASSQFASGRGKYYEQYF
.,.,TRBJ2-5,TRBV20-1,TGCAGTGCTAGGCCCGAAGAGACCCAGTACTTC,CSARPEETQYF
once,TRBD2,TRBJ2-1,TRBV30,TGTGCCTGGACCTTAGCGGGAGGGCCCTATGAGCAGTTCTTC,CAWTLAGGPYEQFF
.,.,TRBJ2-5,TRBV2,TGTGCCAGCAGACTAGCTGACAAAGAGACCCAGTACTTC,CASRLADKETQYF
.,.,TRBJ2-7,TRBV11-2,TGTGCCAGCAGGGCGGGACTGGCTACCTACCACGAGCAGTACTTC,CASRAGLATYHEQYF
.,.,TRBJ2-2,TRBV27,TGTGCCAGCGGACCATCCAGGGTTCCCGGGGAGCTGTTTTTT,CASGPSRVPGELFF
.,.,TRBJ2-2,TRBV7-9,TGTGCCAGCAGCTTAACAGCCGGGGAGCTGTTTTTT,CASSLTAGELFF
.,.,TRBJ1-1,TRBV14,TGTGCCAGCAGCCAAGATCTAGCCAGAGACACTGAAGCTTTCTTT,CASSQDLARDTEAFF
.,.,TRBJ2-2,TRBV6-5,TGTGCCACCTTCCTCCTAGGAGCCAACACCGGGGAGCTGTTTTTT,CATFLLGANTGELFF
.,.,TRBJ1-3,TRBV12-5,TGTGCTAGTGGTTTGGACGGCCGAAGGGGAAACACCATATATTTT,CASGLDGRRGNTIYF
.,.,TRBJ2-1,TRBV7-9,TGTGCCAGCAGCTTGACGGGGCAGCGGCATGAGCAGTTCTTC,CASSLTGQRHEQFF
.,TRBD1,TRBJ2-7,TRBV23-1,TGCGCCAGCAGTCACCGCCAGGACAGGGGCGAGCAGTACTTC,CASSHRQDRGEQYF
once,TRBD1,TRBJ1-2,TRBV6-6,TGTGCCAGCAGTACGACAGGGGTCTATGGCTACACCTTC,CASSTTGVYGYTF
.,TRBD1,TRBJ1-1,TRBV27,TGTGCCAGCAGTGTCGGACAGGGAGTCCCCCTTGAAGCTTTCTTT,CASSVGQGVPLEAFF
.,TRBD2,TRBJ2-1,TRBV7-2,TGTGCCAGCAGCTTAGCAGGGACTAGCGGGAGGTACAATGAGCAGTTCTTC,CASSLAGTSGRYNEQFF
.,TRBD1,TRBJ1-1,TRBV9,TGTGCCAGCAGCGTAGGGGACAGGGGAATGAACACTGAAGCTTTCTTT,CASSVGDRGMNTEAFF
once,.,TRBJ2-1,TRBV4-3,TGCGCCAGCAGCCAAGATCTCGGGGACAATGAGCAGTTCTTC,CASSQDLGDNEQFF
.,TRBD2,TRBJ2-1,TRBV10-2,TGCGCCAGCAGCGTAATTAGCGGGGGGTCCAATGAGCAGTTCTTC,CASSVISGGSNEQFF
.,.,TRBJ2-7,TRBV19,TGTGCCAGTAGTCGCCAGGGAGTAGCCTACGAGCAGTACTTC,CASSRQGVAYEQYF
.,.,TRBJ1-1,TRBV7-8,TGTGCCAGCAGGTCTCTTCACCAGACGACTTTCTTT,CASRSLHQTTFF
.,.,TRBJ1-3,TRBV19,TGTGCCAGTAGTATACGGGAATCGGGAAACACCATATATTTT,CASSIRESGNTIYF
.,.,TRBJ1-2,TRBV7-9,TGTGCCAGCAGCTTAGAAAATAGGCTTATCTATGGCTACACCTTC,CASSLENRLIYGYTF
once,TRBD2,TRBJ2-7,TRBV9,TGTGCCAGCAGCGTAGGGCTAGCGGCGAGCTCCTACGAGCAGTACTTC,CASSVGLAASSYEQYF
.,.,TRBJ2-2,TRBV6-5,TGTGCCAGCAGTTACTCGACCACAGGGTCCGGGGAGCTGTTTTTT,CASSYSTTGSGELFF
.,.,TRBJ1-3,TRBV9,TGTGCCAGCAGCGTAGGTGGGAGTCCGGACACCATATATTTT,CASSVGGSPDTIYF
.,.,TRBJ1-1,TRBV11-2,TGTGCCAGCGGTTTTGGCTACGGAGCTTTCTTT,CASGFGYGAFF
.,.,TRBJ2-1,TRBV19,TGTGCCACCTCCGGGACCCCGTCCTACAATGAGCAGTTCTTC,CATSGTPSYNEQFF
.,TRBD2,TRBJ2-5,TRBV19,TGTGCCAGTAGTCTTAATCGGCGGGGGAAACAAGAGACCCAGTACTTC,CASSLNRRGKQETQYF
.,.,TRBJ2-6,TRBV19,TGTGCCAGTAGCCGGGCCGGGCAGGGGGCCAACGTCCTGACTTTC,CASSRAGQGANVLTF
.,TRBD2,TRBJ2-3,TRBV6-4,TGTGCCAGCAGTGACCAAGCGGGGGTCACAGATACGCAGTATTTT,CASSDQAGVTDTQYF
.,TRBD1,TRBJ2-5,TRBV14,TGTGCCAGCAGCCAACGACAGGGGAAAGAGACCCAGTACTTC,CASSQRQGKETQYF
.,TRBD2,TRBJ2-5,TRBV5-4,TGTGCCAGCAGCGGGGGGACTAGCGGGGTGGGAGAGACCCAGTACTTC,CASSGGTSGVGETQYF
.,.,TRBJ2-7,TRBV6-1,TGTGCCAGCAGTGAAGATCCAGGGTTGACCTACGAGCAGTACTTC,CASSEDPGLTYEQYF
.,TRBD1,TRBJ1-2,TRBV4-1,TGCGCCAGCAGCCTCCTGACAGGGGGAGTCCAAGGCTATGGCTACACCTTC,CASSLLTGGVQGYGYTF
.,.,TRBJ2-1,TRBV2,TGTGCCAGCAGTGAACGGCTGAGCTCCTACAATGAGCAGTTCTTC,CASSERLSSYNEQFF
.,TRBD1,TRBJ2-7,TRBV19,TGTGCCAGCCGGCGAGGACAGGCCAGCCTCGAGCAGTACTTC,CASRRGQASLEQYF
.,.,TRBJ1-1,TRBV7-8,TGTGCCAGCAGCTTAGGGGAGAACACTGAAGCTTTCTTT,CASSLGENTEAFF
.,TRBD2,TRBJ2-3,TRBV18,TGTGCCAGCTCACCACTAGCGGGGGACACAGATACGCAGTATTTT,CASSPLAGDTDTQYF
.,TRBD1,TRBJ2-3,TRBV30,TGTGCCTGGAGTAAGCACGAGGGGGCTGGCACAGATACGCAGTATTTT,CAWSKHEGAGTDTQYF
.,.,TRBJ1-3,TRBV11-2,TGTGCCAGCAGCTTAGCTCTCTCTGGAAACACCATATATTTT,CASSLALSGNTIYF
.,.,TRBJ1-2,TRBV5-4,TGTGCCAGCAGCTTTGTGGGTCAGAACGGCTACACCTTC,CASSFVGQNGYTF
.,.,TRBJ1-1,TRBV7-3,TGTGCCAGCAGCTTAACTGCTACAGGCCTCACTGAAGCTTTCTTT,CASSLTATGLTEAFF
.,.,TRBJ2-1,TRBV5-1,TGCGCCAGCGGGGACGCGGACGGGAATTACAATGAGCAGTTCTTC,CASGDADGNYNEQFF